This record concerns one T cell receptor beta chain sequence. With V trimmed by 3 bases and J by 2 bases, 4 bases remained unmatched. The CDR3 has 16 residues. Germline CDR1 reads SGHNT; CDR2 reads YENEEA. The sample comes from a study of siplizumab effects on memory and regulatory T cells. Sequencing used immunoSEQ multiplex PCR; TCRdb keeps in-frame clones, though not all of them. The sample yields 87,000 or so clones, 90% seen once. Source material: CD4+ T cells sorted from blood. The chain recombines TRBV11-3 with TRBJ2-1; 10 bases fit TRBD2. The clonotype comes from a human donor in good health. This chain's CDR3 is CASSFSSGGPYNEQFF. Here the CDR3 DNA reads TGTGCCAGCAGCTTCTCTAGCGGGGGCCCCTACAATGAGCAGTTCTTC.